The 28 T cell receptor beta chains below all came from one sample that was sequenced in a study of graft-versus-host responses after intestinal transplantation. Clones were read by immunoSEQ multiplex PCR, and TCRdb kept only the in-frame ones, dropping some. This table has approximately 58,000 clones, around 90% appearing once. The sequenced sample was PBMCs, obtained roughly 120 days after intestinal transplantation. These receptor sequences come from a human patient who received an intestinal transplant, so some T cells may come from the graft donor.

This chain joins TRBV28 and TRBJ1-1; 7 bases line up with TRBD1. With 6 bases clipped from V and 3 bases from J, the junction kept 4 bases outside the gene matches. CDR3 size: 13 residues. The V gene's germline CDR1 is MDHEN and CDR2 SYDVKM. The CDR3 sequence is CASSLRGDTEAFF. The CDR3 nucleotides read TGTGCCAGCAGCCTCAGGGGGGACACTGAAGCTTTCTTT.

The CDR3 DNA reads as TGTGCCAGCAGTTTAACTGGGACAGGGCTCGAGCAGTACTTC. It is translated as CASSLTGTGLEQYF. V is TRBV27 and J is TRBJ2-7, with 9 bases aligning to TRBD1. The CDR3 covers 14 residues. CDR1 and CDR2 from the germline V gene are MNHEY and SMNVEV (reference sequence). V trimming: 2 bases; J trimming: 6 bases; junction bases outside the gene matches: 5.

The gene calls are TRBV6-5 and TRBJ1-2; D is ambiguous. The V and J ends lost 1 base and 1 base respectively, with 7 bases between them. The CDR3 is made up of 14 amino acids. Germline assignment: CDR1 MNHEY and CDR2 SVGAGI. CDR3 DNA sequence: TGTGCCAGCAGTTACTTCCCCGTTAACTATGGCTACACCTTC. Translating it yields CASSYFPVNYGYTF.

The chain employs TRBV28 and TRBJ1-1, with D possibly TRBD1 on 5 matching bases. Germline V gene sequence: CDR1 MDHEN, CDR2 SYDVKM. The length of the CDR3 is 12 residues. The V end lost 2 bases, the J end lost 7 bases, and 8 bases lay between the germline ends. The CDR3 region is CASSLGGGEAFF. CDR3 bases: TGTGCCAGCAGTTTAGGGGGGGGTGAAGCTTTCTTT. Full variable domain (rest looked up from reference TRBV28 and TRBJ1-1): DVKVTQSSRYLVKRTGEKVFLECVQDMDHENMFWYRQDPGLGLRLIYFSYDVKMKEKGDIPEGYSVSREKKERFSLILESASTNQTSMYLCASSLGGGEAFFGQGTRLTVV.

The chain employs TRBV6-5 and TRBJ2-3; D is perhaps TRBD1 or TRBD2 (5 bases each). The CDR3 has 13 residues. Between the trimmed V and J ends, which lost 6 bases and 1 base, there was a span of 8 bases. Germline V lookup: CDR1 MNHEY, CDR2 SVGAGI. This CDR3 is CASRGTGTDTQYF. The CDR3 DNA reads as TGTGCCAGCAGAGGGACCGGCACAGATACGCAGTATTTT.

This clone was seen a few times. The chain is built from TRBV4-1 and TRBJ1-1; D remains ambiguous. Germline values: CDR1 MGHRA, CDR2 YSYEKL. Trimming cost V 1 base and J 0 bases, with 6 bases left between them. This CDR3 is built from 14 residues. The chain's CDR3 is CASSQGQLNTEAFF. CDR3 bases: TGCGCCAGCAGCCAAGGGCAGCTGAACACTGAAGCTTTCTTT.

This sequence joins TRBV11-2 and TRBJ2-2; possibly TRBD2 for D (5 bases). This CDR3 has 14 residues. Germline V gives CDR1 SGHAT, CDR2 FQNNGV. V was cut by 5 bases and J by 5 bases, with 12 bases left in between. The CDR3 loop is CASSVTSRTGELFF. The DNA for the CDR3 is TGTGCCAGCAGCGTAACTAGTCGTACCGGGGAGCTGTTTTTT. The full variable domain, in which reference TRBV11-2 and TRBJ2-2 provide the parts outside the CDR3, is EAGVAQSPRYKIIEKRQSVAFWCNPISGHATLYWYQQILGQGPKLLIQFQNNGVVDDSQLPKDRFSAERLKGVDSTLKIQPAKLEDSAVYLCASSVTSRTGELFFGEGSRLTVL.

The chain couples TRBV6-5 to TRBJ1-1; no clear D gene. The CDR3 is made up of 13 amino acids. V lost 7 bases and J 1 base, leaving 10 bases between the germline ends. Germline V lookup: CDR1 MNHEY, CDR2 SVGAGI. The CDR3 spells CASKFRTNTEAFF. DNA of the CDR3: TGTGCCAGCAAATTCCGAACGAACACTGAAGCTTTCTTT.

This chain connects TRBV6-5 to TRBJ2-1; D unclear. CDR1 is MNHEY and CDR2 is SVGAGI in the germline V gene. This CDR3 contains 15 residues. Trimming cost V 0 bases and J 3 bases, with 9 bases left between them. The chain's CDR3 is CASSYSGRVYNEQFF. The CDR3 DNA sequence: TGTGCCAGCAGTTACTCGGGCCGAGTCTACAATGAGCAGTTCTTC.

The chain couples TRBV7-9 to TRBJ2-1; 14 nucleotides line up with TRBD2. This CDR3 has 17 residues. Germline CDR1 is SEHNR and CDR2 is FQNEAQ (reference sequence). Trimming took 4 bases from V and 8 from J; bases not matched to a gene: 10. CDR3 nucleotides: TGTGCCAGCAGCTCGCTGGGGACTAGCGGGAGTACCGATGAGCAGTTCTTC. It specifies CASSSLGTSGSTDEQFF.

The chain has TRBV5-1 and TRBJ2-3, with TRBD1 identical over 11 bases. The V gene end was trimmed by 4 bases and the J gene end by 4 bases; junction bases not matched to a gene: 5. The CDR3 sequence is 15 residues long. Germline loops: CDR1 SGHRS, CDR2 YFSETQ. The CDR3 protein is CASSPGTGGPDTQYF. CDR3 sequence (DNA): TGCGCCAGCAGCCCCGGGACAGGGGGTCCAGATACGCAGTATTTT.

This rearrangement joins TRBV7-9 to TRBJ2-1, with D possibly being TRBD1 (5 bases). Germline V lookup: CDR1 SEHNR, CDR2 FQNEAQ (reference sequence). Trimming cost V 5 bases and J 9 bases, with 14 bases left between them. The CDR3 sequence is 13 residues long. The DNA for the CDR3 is TGTGCCAGCAGCCAAACATTAGGGGCTGAGCAGTTCTTC. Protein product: CASSQTLGAEQFF. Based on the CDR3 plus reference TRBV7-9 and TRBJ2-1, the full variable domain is DTGVSQNPRHKITKRGQNVTFRCDPISEHNRLYWYRQTLGQGPEFLTYFQNEAQLEKSRLLSDRFSAERPKGSFSTLEIQRTEQGDSAMYLCASSQTLGAEQFFGPGTRLTVL.

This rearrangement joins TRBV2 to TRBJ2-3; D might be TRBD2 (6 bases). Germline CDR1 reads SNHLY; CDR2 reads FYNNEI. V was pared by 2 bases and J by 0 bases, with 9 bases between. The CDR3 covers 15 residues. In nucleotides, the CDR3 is TGTGCCAGCAGTGAACGGCGGGGAAGCACAGATACGCAGTATTTT. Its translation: CASSERRGSTDTQYF.

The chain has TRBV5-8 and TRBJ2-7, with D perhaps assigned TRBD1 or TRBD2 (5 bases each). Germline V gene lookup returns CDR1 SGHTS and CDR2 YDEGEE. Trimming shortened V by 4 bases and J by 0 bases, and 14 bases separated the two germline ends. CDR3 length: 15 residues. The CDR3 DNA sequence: TGTGCCAGCAGCAGGGGCCCAGGGAGCTCCTACGAGCAGTACTTC. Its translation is CASSRGPGSSYEQYF.

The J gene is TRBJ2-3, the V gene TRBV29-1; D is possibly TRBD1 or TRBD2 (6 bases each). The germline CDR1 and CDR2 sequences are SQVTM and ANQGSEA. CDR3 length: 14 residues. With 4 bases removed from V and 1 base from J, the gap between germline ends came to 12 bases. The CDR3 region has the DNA TGCAGCGTTGTGGGGGGCGGCCGCACAGATACGCAGTATTTT. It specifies CSVVGGGRTDTQYF.

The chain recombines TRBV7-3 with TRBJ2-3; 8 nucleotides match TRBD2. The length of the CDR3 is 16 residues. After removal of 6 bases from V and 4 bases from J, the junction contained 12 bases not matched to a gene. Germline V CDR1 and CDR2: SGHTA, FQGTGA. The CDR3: CASRPPGTSEADTQYF. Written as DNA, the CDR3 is TGTGCCAGCAGACCCCCCGGGACTAGTGAGGCAGATACGCAGTATTTT.

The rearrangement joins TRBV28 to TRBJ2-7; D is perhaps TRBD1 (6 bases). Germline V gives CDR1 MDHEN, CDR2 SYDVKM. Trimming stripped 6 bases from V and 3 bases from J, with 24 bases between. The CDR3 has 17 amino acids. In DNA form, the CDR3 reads TGTGCCAGCAGCCCCAATAGCCGGGACACCGGTCGCTACGAGCAGTACTTC. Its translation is CASSPNSRDTGRYEQYF.

CDR3 in DNA: TGTGCCAGCAGCTTTACAGGGGGTGGTCGCGAGCAGTACTTC. It translates to CASSFTGGGREQYF. The rearrangement links TRBV5-4 to TRBJ2-7; 8 bases fit TRBD1. CDR3 length: 14 residues. Germline loops: CDR1 SGHNT, CDR2 YYREEE (reference sequence). After removal of 2 bases from V and 6 bases from J, the junction contained 7 bases not matched to a gene.

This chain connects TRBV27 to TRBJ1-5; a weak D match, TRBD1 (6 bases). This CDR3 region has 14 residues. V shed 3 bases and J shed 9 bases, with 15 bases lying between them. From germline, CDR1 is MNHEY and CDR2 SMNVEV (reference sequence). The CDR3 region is CASSLGHPMPPQHF. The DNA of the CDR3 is TGTGCCAGCAGTTTGGGACACCCCATGCCGCCCCAGCATTTT.

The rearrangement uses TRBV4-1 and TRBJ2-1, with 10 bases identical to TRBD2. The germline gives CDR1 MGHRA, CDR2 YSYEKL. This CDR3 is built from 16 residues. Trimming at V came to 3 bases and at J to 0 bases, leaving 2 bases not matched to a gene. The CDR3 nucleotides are TGCGCCAGCAGCCACCCTAGCGGGAGCTCCTACAATGAGCAGTTCTTC. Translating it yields CASSHPSGSSYNEQFF.

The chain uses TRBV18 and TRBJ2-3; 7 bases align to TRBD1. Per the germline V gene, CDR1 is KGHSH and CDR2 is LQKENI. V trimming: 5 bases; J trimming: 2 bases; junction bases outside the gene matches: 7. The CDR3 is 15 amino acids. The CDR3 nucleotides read TGTGCCAGCTCATCTTACGGACAGGACACAGATACGCAGTATTTT. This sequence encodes CASSSYGQDTDTQYF.

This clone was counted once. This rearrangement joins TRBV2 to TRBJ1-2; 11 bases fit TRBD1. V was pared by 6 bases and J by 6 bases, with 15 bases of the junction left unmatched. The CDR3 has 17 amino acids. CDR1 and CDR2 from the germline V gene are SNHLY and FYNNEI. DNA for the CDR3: TGTGCCAGCAGCCCCGGACAGGGGGCATCCCGAACTAATGGCTACACCTTC. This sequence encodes CASSPGQGASRTNGYTF.

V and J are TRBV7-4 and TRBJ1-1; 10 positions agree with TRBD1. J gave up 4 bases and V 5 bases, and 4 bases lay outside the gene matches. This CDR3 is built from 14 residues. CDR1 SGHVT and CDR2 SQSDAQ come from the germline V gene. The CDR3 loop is CASSRGQGSTEAFF. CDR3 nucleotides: TGTGCCAGCAGCCGGGGACAGGGGAGCACTGAAGCTTTCTTT.

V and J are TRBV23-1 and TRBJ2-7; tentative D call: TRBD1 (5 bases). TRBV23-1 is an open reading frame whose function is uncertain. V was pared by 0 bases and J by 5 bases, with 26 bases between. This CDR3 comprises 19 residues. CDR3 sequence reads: CASSQSLRGQGKDADEQYF. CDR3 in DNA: TGCGCCAGCAGTCAATCCCTTAGAGGACAAGGAAAGGATGCGGACGAGCAGTACTTC.

CDR3 DNA: TGTGCCAGCAGTTTAAGGACAGGGATCCAGCCCCAGCATTTT. Translated, it gives CASSLRTGIQPQHF. The chain carries TRBV28 and TRBJ1-5, with 8 positions matching TRBD1. CDR1 and CDR2 from the germline V gene are MDHEN and SYDVKM. The V and J ends lost 2 bases and 7 bases, in that order; junction bases with no gene match: 4. CDR3 size: 14 residues.

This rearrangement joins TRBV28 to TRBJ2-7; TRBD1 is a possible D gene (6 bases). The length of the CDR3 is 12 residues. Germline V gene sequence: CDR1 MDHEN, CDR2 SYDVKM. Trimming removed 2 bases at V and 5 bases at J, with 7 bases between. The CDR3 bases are TGTGCCAGCAGTTTAGAGGGGGACGAGCAGTACTTC. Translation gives CASSLEGDEQYF. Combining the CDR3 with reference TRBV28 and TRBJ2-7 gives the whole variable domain DVKVTQSSRYLVKRTGEKVFLECVQDMDHENMFWYRQDPGLGLRLIYFSYDVKMKEKGDIPEGYSVSREKKERFSLILESASTNQTSMYLCASSLEGDEQYFGPGTRLTVT.

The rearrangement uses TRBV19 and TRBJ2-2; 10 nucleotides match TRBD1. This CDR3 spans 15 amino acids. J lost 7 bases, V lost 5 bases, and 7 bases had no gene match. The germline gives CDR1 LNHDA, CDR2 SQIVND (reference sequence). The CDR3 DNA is TGTGCCAGTAGTGTAACGGGACAGGGGATCGGGGAGCTGTTTTTT. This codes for CASSVTGQGIGELFF. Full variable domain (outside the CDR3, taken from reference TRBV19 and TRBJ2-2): DGGITQSPKYLFRKEGQNVTLSCEQNLNHDAMYWYRQDPGQGLRLIYYSQIVNDFQKGDIAEGYSVSREKKESFPLTVTSAQKNPTAFYLCASSVTGQGIGELFFGEGSRLTVL.

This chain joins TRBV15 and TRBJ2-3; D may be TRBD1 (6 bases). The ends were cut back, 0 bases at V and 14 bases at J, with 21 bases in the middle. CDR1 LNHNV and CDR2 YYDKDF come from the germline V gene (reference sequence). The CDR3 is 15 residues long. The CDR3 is CATSRDLGWGRFPYF. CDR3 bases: TGTGCCACCAGCAGAGATCTGGGGTGGGGGCGTTTCCCGTATTTT.